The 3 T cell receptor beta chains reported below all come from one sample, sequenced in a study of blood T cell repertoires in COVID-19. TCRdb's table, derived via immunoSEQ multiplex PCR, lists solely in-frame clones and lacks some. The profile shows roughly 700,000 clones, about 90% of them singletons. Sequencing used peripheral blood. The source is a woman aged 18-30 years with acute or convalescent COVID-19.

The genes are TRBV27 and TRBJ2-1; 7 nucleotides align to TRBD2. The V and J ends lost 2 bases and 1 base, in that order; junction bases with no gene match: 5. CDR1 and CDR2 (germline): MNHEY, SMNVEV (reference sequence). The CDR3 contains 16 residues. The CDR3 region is CASSLAGEPSYNEQFF. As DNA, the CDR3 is TGTGCCAGCAGTTTAGCGGGGGAGCCTTCCTACAATGAGCAGTTCTTC.

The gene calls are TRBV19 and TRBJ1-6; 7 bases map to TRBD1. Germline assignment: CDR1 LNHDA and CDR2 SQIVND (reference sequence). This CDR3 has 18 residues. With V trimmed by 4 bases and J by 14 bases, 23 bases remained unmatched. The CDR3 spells CASSRGTAYFQYPRTLHF. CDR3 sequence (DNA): TGTGCCAGTAGTAGGGGGACAGCCTACTTCCAATATCCCCGAACCCTCCACTTT.

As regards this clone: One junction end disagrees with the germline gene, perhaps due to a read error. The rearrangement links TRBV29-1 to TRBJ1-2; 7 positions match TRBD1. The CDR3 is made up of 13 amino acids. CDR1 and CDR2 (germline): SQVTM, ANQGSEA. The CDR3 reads CGTGTGDSGGYTF. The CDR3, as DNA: TGTGGTACTGGCACAGGGGATTCGGGAGGCTACACCTTC. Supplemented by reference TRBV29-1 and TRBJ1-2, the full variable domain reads SAVISQKPSRDICQRGTSLTIQCQVDSQVTMMFWYRQQPGQSLTLIATANQGSEATYESGFVIDKFPISRPNLTFSTLTVSNMSPEDSSIYLCGTGTGDSGGYTFGSGTRLTVV.